Below, one T cell receptor (beta chain) is given with its context. Its antigen is still unknown. Germline values: CDR1 SGHAT, CDR2 FQNNGV. CDR3 length: 15 amino acids. The V and J ends lost 0 bases and 7 bases respectively, with 13 bases between them. Positive CCR7 selection of CD45RO-negative cells yielded the naive CD8 cells, and terminally differentiated effector memory CD45RA+ cells were excluded. The donors were all Caucasian adults (living in Nashville, Tennessee). The entry originates in a study of shared clonotypes between healthy human individuals. The overall study: Aged between 18 and 49, the donors were a couple of women and a few men.

TCRdb keeps only in-frame clones here, not all; method: immunoSEQ multiplex PCR. The sample contains over 800,000 clones, roughly 92% of which appear only once. Points from the study as a whole: Unshared clonotypes carried lower generation probabilities than those common to all four donors. An anticipated effect of sequencing depth on clonotype sharing among donors was recognized.

The specimen sequenced was naive CD8+ T cells sorted from blood. V is TRBV11-2 and J is TRBJ2-1, with D possibly TRBD2 on 6 matching bases. The receptor was derived from a man younger than 45 in good health. CDR3 amino acids: CASSLDGRGRNEQFF. CDR3 coding DNA: TGTGCCAGCAGCTTAGACGGGAGAGGTCGGAATGAGCAGTTCTTC.